This entry features one T cell receptor (beta chain) sequence. Here immunoSEQ multiplex PCR was the method, and the copy in TCRdb shows in-frame clones only, minus some. The sample shows about 130,000 clones, about 88% of them seen only once. This sample stems from a study of control samples from healthy donors and cancer patients. The germline gives CDR1 MNHNS, CDR2 SASEGT. The junction had 2 bases not matched to a gene; V was cut back by 2 bases and J by 4 bases. The CDR3 has 14 residues. Material: blood. The chain joins TRBV6-1 to TRBJ1-5; TRBD1 aligns across 7 bases. The receptor's source is a man between 45 and 60 years old in good health. Here the CDR3 DNA reads TGTGCCAGCAGTGAATACAGGGGTAATCAGCCCCAGCATTTT. It translates to CASSEYRGNQPQHF.